The clone carrying this T cell receptor (beta chain) counts as medium-sized. Its specificity is not known. Treatment of any kind had been given to no patient before thyroid surgery. The data are from a study of metastatic and nonmetastatic thyroid tumors. Study at large: Where malignant and benign thyroid patients were concerned, repertoires were compared across blood and tumor or nodule tissue.

As originally analysed: Clinicopathological groups differed in CDR3, with these differences serving to build a distant-metastasis classifier for papillary thyroid cancer. TCRdb reprocessed the PCR reads using MiXCR. TCRdb assigned the V and J calls; the authors' analysis was not used. The sample consists of about 22,000 clones, 36% of them appearing once. Study findings and constraints: Relative to benign nodules, malignant thyroid tumors were reportedly characterized by significantly elevated TCR beta diversity in blood and tumor.

This CDR3 region has 14 residues. V was cut by 2 bases and J by 4 bases, with 11 bases left in between. The germline gives CDR1 MNHNS, CDR2 SASEGT. The TCR originated in a male donor with papillary thyroid cancer or a benign thyroid nodule (not recorded which). Some clones in this sample may be carry-over from other donors' samples. Input material: blood. The chain joins TRBV6-1 to TRBJ1-1; D gene unclear. The chain's CDR3 is CASSESRVFTEAFF. DNA of the CDR3: TGTGCCAGCAGTGAATCTAGGGTTTTCACTGAAGCTTTCTTT.